This T cell receptor (beta chain) was identified in a study of T-cell memory formation after mild COVID-19. Overall study context: Clusters of TCRs were largely donor specific. Study-wide results and limits: Within pre-infection memory, some responding clones were found, suggesting cross-reactive memory joined. Contracting CD4+ clones lay largely in CM and EM, with CD8+ ones residing in EMRA.

As concerns this clonotype: The antigen remains undetermined.

TCRdb fed the 5' RACE reads into MiXCR, producing one record per CDR3 protein. The repertoire includes 300,000 to 400,000 distinct CDR3 sequences, 12% to 15% of them detected once, and over 20% sits in the top ten. Germline V CDR1 and CDR2: SGDLS, YYNGEE. This CDR3 spans 16 amino acids. Trimming took 1 base from V and 0 from J; bases not matched to a gene: 4. The chain carries TRBV9 and TRBJ2-3; 8 bases line up with TRBD2. The sequence came from a man aged 18 to 30 who had mild COVID-19 (a few samples of this study predate the infection). Cell type and time point are not known. Sequencing used PBMCs or a T cell subset sorted from them (not recorded which). The CDR3 bases are TGTGCCAGCAGCGTAACTAGCGGCGGAAGCACAGATACGCAGTATTTT. It is translated as CASSVTSGGSTDTQYF.